This T cell receptor (beta chain) was recorded in a study of OX40 agonist ivuxolimab in advanced cancers. Study-level background: Past anti-PD-1, anti-PD-L1 or anti-CTLA-4 therapy was accepted, and roughly 40% had received some.

Baseline was the first blood sampling point, followed by cycle 4 day 1 and cycle 7 day 1. Using immunoSEQ multiplex PCR, the repertoire was profiled, and TCRdb retains in-frame clones only, with some absent. The top ten clones hold over 1.1% of a sample with 34,000 or so clones, approximately 81% of them seen once. This CDR3 contains 11 residues. V shed 6 bases and J 7 bases; nucleotides not matched to a gene: 1. Germline-derived CDR1 and CDR2 are LNHDA and SQIVND (reference sequence). The sample here was CD4+ or CD8+ T cells sorted from blood, taken in a trial of the OX40 agonist ivuxolimab. This receptor was obtained from an adult with an advanced solid tumor such as melanoma, head and neck, liver or kidney cancer. V usage is TRBV19 and J usage is TRBJ1-2; 8 bases agree with TRBD1. Written as DNA, the CDR3 is TGTGCCAGTAGGACAGGGGCTGGCTACACCTTC. Translating it yields CASRTGAGYTF.